Given below is one TCR beta chain in context. Its target is unknown. The data were taken from a study of shared clonotypes between healthy human individuals. Looking at the study overall: The study drew on a couple of women and a few men aged 18 to 49 as donors. The study's findings and limits: Generally, naive subsets came out with larger estimated richness than memory subsets.

In the CD4+ fraction, cells were divided into CD45RA+ naive and CD45RA-negative memory subsets. The assay ran at deep level. Method: immunoSEQ multiplex PCR; TCRdb's copy keeps in-frame clones and lacks some. The data show about 2 million clones, roughly 94% seen once. Deletions cut 6 bases from V and 2 bases from J, with 16 bases between. The CDR3 contains 15 residues. The germline V gene has CDR1 MNHNS and CDR2 SASEGT. Sequencing was carried out using naive CD4+ T cells sorted from blood. As for subset: CD45RA+ positively selected. This receptor was taken from a young man in good health. The V gene is TRBV6-1, the J gene TRBJ1-1; D uncertain. CDR3 sequence: CASSLRDTINTEAFF. As DNA, the CDR3 is TGTGCCAGCAGCCTTAGAGACACCATAAACACTGAAGCTTTCTTT.